This paragraph covers one TCR beta chain sequence. Its matching antigen is unknown. PCR involved 60 Vbeta and 13 Jbeta primers. Sequenced by immunoSEQ multiplex PCR; TCRdb stores in-frame clones only, minus some. The table has roughly 180,000 clones, about 9% seen once; the top ten hold approximately 1.5%. This sample was included in a study of cytomegalovirus exposure and HLA in healthy donors. On the study more broadly: Sequencing of about 179 million T cells in an earlier analysis found 100 million to 140 million unique TCR beta sequences. Broader study findings: It was in a later analysis that TCR association rates were seen to vary by HLA locus, highest for DRB1 and lowest for HLA-C. Altogether, 150 or so TCR beta chains were recorded as cytomegalovirus-associated. Relative to equally common others, HLA-associated TCR beta chains showed greater clonal expansion in a later analysis.

Germline V lookup: CDR1 MNHNY, CDR2 SVGAGI (reference sequence). V lost 6 bases, J lost 5 bases, and 9 bases stayed unmatched. The CDR3 runs 16 residues. The chain has TRBV6-6 and TRBJ2-3; TRBD2 matches 12 bases. Sequencing was carried out using PBMCs. The TCR sequence derives from a woman between 25 and 40 years old in good health and CMV-seropositive. The chain's CDR3 is CASSSGLAGLIDTQYF. The CDR3 DNA follows: TGTGCCAGCAGCTCCGGACTAGCGGGACTCATAGATACGCAGTATTTT.